This TCR beta chain was retrieved from a study of spatial heterogeneity in lung cancer. Study as a whole: Across tumor regions, counts of TCR transcripts showed a strong correlation with a T cell module score derived from matched bulk RNA-seq. Study outcomes and limitations: Counts of expanded alpha and beta TCRs within tumors tracked the tumor nonsynonymous mutation count.

Time point described: sample taken at primary tumor resection. The input material, whole RNA from tumor, nontumor lung or frozen PBMC, was sequenced unsorted. Via MiXCR, TCRdb re-called the 5' RACE reads, giving one row per CDR3 protein. The sample lists 15,000 to 20,000 distinct CDR3 sequences, about 6.5% occurring once. This clonotype came up many times. The antigen remains unidentified. The source material was lung tumor tissue, sampled at surgery. The sequence was obtained from a female donor with early-stage non-small cell lung cancer.

In DNA, the CDR3 is TGTGCCTGGACTCTCGGGGGGCACACAGATACGCAGTATTTT. Its translation: CAWTLGGHTDTQYF. The V and J genes are TRBV30 and TRBJ2-3; a possible D gene is TRBD2 (7 bases). Germline CDR1 reads GTSNPN; CDR2 reads SVGIG (reference sequence). The CDR3 is made up of 14 amino acids. V lost 4 bases to trimming and J lost 2 bases, with 13 bases between them.